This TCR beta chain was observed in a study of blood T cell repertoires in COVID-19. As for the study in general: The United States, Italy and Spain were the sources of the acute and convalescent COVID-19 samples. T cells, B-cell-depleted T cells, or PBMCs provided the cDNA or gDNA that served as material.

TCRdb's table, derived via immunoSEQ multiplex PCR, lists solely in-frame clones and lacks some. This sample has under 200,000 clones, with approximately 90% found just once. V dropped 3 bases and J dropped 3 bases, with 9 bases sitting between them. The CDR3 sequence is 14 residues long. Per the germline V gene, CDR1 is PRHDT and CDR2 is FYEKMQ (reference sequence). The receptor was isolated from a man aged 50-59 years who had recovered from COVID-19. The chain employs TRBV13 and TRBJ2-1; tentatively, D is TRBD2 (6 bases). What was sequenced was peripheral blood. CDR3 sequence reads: CASSFRTIYNEQFF. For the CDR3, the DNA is TGTGCCAGCAGCTTTCGGACTATCTACAATGAGCAGTTCTTC.